These 13 T cell receptor beta chains came from one sample sequenced in a study of blood T cell repertoires in COVID-19. Data came from immunoSEQ multiplex PCR; TCRdb stores just in-frame clones and leaves some out. The data show roughly 280,000 clones, with around 90% seen just once and less than 3% held by the top ten. The specimen sequenced was PBMCs or T cells enriched from blood (not recorded which). The receptors stem from a woman between 45 and 65 years old who had recovered from COVID-19.

This clone was found once. V usage is TRBV4-2 and J usage is TRBJ1-1; 8 positions match TRBD1. The CDR3 has 16 residues. The trim removed 0 bases at V and 2 bases at J, leaving 5 bases unmatched. The germline V gene encodes CDR1 LGHNA and CDR2 YNFKEQ. CDR3 DNA sequence: TGTGCCAGCAGCCAAGATTCCGACAGGGGTAACACTGAAGCTTTCTTT. Translation gives CASSQDSDRGNTEAFF.

J is TRBJ2-2 and V is TRBV7-3, with D uncertain. The CDR3 covers 13 residues. V lost 4 bases and J lost 0, with 3 bases in between. Germline loops: CDR1 SGHTA, CDR2 FQGTGA. Written as DNA, the CDR3 is TGTGCCAGCAGCTCAACGAACACCGGGGAGCTGTTTTTT. Encoded protein: CASSSTNTGELFF. The complete variable domain, with remaining parts taken from reference TRBV7-3 and TRBJ2-2, reads GAGVSQTPSNKVTEKGKYVELRCDPISGHTALYWYRQSLGQGPEFLIYFQGTGAADDSGLPNDRFFAVRPEGSVSTLKIQRTERGDSAVYLCASSSTNTGELFFGEGSRLTVL.

The chain couples TRBV6-5 to TRBJ2-2; a possible D gene is TRBD1 (5 bases). Germline-derived CDR1 and CDR2 are MNHEY and SVGAGI. There are 15 residues in the CDR3. The V end lost 1 base, the J end lost 5 bases, and 11 bases lay between the germline ends. The chain's CDR3 is CASSYLAGSTGELFF. CDR3 nucleotide sequence: TGTGCCAGCAGTTACTTGGCAGGGTCAACCGGGGAGCTGTTTTTT.

The chain has TRBV27 and TRBJ2-7; 8 bases fit TRBD2. V lost 0 bases to trimming and J lost 3 bases; unmatched junction nucleotides: 4. The CDR3 consists of 15 residues. CDR1 and CDR2 (germline): MNHEY, SMNVEV (reference sequence). Here the CDR3 reads CASSLSGLAGYEQYF. CDR3 DNA sequence: TGTGCCAGCAGTTTATCAGGGCTAGCGGGCTACGAGCAGTACTTC.

The chain combines TRBV28 with TRBJ1-2; D might be TRBD1 (5 bases). The CDR3 has 15 amino acids. The germline V and J ends were trimmed by 3 bases and 5 bases, with 16 bases remaining between them. Germline V gene lookup returns CDR1 MDHEN and CDR2 SYDVKM. The CDR3 region is CASSLGGSLRYGYTF. The CDR3 DNA reads as TGTGCCAGCAGTTTGGGGGGTTCCCTACGGTATGGCTACACCTTC.

The V and J genes are TRBV29-1 and TRBJ2-7, with 8 bases identical to TRBD1. J gave up 4 bases and V 4 bases, and 3 bases lay outside the gene matches. CDR3 length: 12 amino acids. Germline assignment: CDR1 SQVTM and CDR2 ANQGSEA. CDR3 sequence: CSVAGGRYEQYF. The CDR3 DNA is TGCAGCGTTGCAGGGGGCCGATACGAGCAGTACTTC.

V is TRBV27 and J is TRBJ1-6, with 8 bases lining up with TRBD1. This CDR3 region has 13 residues. The germline CDR1 and CDR2 sequences are MNHEY and SMNVEV (reference sequence). With V trimmed by 5 bases and J by 7 bases, 1 base remained unmatched. In nucleotides, the CDR3 is TGTGCCAGCAGTACAGGGGGAAATTCACCCCTCCACTTT. Translated: CASSTGGNSPLHF.

The V and J genes are TRBV18 and TRBJ2-7; D is perhaps TRBD1 (5 bases). Per the germline V gene, CDR1 is KGHSH and CDR2 is LQKENI. The V end was cut by 4 bases, the J end by 4 bases, with 11 bases between. This CDR3 spans 13 amino acids. The DNA for the CDR3 is TGTGCCAGCTCACTAAGGCAGGGTTACGAGCAGTACTTC. It is translated as CASSLRQGYEQYF. Full variable domain (outside the CDR3, taken from reference TRBV18 and TRBJ2-7): NAGVMQNPRHLVRRRGQEARLRCSPMKGHSHVYWYRQLPEEGLKFMVYLQKENIIDESGMPKERFSAEFPKEGPSILRIQQVVRGDSAAYFCASSLRQGYEQYFGPGTRLTVT.

The chain links TRBV29-1 to TRBJ1-1, with 8 bases fitting TRBD1. The J segment lost 3 bases and the V segment lost 4 bases, leaving 7 bases of the junction unmatched. Per the germline V gene, CDR1 is SQVTM and CDR2 is ANQGSEA. There are 14 residues in the CDR3. CDR3 sequence reads: CSVVQGARYTEAFF. CDR3 nucleotides: TGCAGCGTTGTGCAGGGGGCGCGTTACACTGAAGCTTTCTTT.

The rearrangement links TRBV27 to TRBJ1-1; D is possibly TRBD1 (5 bases). Germline lookup yields CDR1 MNHEY and CDR2 SMNVEV (reference sequence). This CDR3 spans 14 amino acids. With 0 bases removed from V and 1 base from J, the gap between germline ends came to 6 bases. As DNA, the CDR3 is TGTGCCAGCAGTTTATCGGGGGGGAACACTGAAGCTTTCTTT. It codes for CASSLSGGNTEAFF.

The chain couples TRBV5-6 to TRBJ1-1; 7 bases agree with TRBD1. CDR3 length: 17 amino acids. The V segment lost 5 bases and the J segment 6 bases; nucleotides outside the gene matches: 19. Germline V lookup: CDR1 SGHDT, CDR2 YYEEEE. This chain's CDR3 is CASSRGGGSGTVPEAFF. The CDR3 DNA reads as TGTGCCAGCAGTCGAGGTGGGGGTAGCGGGACAGTTCCTGAAGCTTTCTTT.

This clone appeared a few times. The chain has TRBV18 and TRBJ2-1; a weak D match, TRBD1 (5 bases). Germline assignment: CDR1 KGHSH and CDR2 LQKENI. The CDR3 totals 15 residues. V was shortened by 4 bases and J by 0 bases, with 10 bases between the two germline ends. In nucleotides, the CDR3 is TGTGCCAGCTCACGTCTAGACAGCTCCTACAATGAGCAGTTCTTC. Encoded protein: CASSRLDSSYNEQFF.

This rearrangement joins TRBV19 to TRBJ1-1, with D unresolved. The CDR3 is 14 residues long. Germline V gene data show CDR1 as LNHDA and CDR2 as SQIVND (reference sequence). V dropped 6 bases and J dropped 7 bases, with 18 bases sitting between them. The CDR3 is CASRTDGGPNEAFF. The CDR3 coding sequence is TGTGCCAGTAGGACGGACGGAGGGCCTAATGAAGCTTTCTTT.